This T cell receptor beta chain derives from a study of regulatory T cells in long-lasting Graves disease. In the study overall: Over 5 years of antithyroid drugs plus positive TSH receptor antibodies defined persistent Graves' disease.

Assembly of TCR beta libraries relied on iRepertoire HTBI primers together with Arm-PCR of CDR3 regions. One entry per CDR3 protein, called by TCRdb with MiXCR from the multiplex PCR reads. The sample consists of under 450,000 distinct CDR3 sequences, about 20% of them appearing once. Time point specified: persistent/refractory GD, antithyroid drugs over 5 years with positive TRAb. PBMCs provided the RNA from which the TCR library was made. Peripheral blood, 7 to 10 milliliters per patient, was collected in EDTA tubes. The CDR3 totals 13 residues. Germline V gene sequence: CDR1 LGHNT, CDR2 FRNRAP. Trimming cost V 5 bases and J 5 bases, with 13 bases left between them. The table lists this clonotype with a few counts.

This receptor was obtained from a female donor with Graves disease. Sequenced material: peripheral blood mononuclear cells (PBMCs), taken when the disease was refractory, from a patient treated with antithyroid drugs. V gene TRBV12-5 combines with J gene TRBJ2-7; D could derive from TRBD1 or TRBD2 (5 bases each). The CDR3 sequence: CASGPGTSNEQYF. The CDR3, as DNA: TGTGCTAGTGGTCCCGGGACCTCGAACGAGCAGTACTTC.